These T cell receptor beta chains were read from a single sample in a study of cytomegalovirus exposure and HLA in healthy donors. Sequenced by immunoSEQ multiplex PCR; TCRdb stores in-frame clones only, minus some. This repertoire shows about 89,000 clones, 85% found once; its top ten account for nearly 7.5%. Material: PBMCs. The origin of the receptors is a man in his forties in good health and CMV-seropositive. CDR3s include the opening cysteine and the closing phenylalanine or tryptophan. D genes are given only for firm matches. Size is omitted from some rows. Given values are once, few, many or a class for expanded clones.

.,TRBV5-1,TRBD2,15,TRBJ2-1,CASSPTGLAGREQFF
few,TRBV5-4,.,14,TRBJ1-5,CASSLDGWNQPQHF
.,TRBV5-1,TRBD1,14,TRBJ1-2,CASSLLGTGGAYTF
.,TRBV27,TRBD2,15,TRBJ2-1,CASSRLAGGYNEQFF
.,TRBV5-1,TRBD2,17,TRBJ2-2,CASSGGLAGGDTGELFF
.,TRBV6-1,TRBD1,15,TRBJ1-2,CASSEAWGQGSGYTF
.,TRBV5-1,.,15,.,CASSIRDSGYYEQYF
.,TRBV25-1,.,15,TRBJ1-6,CASSEGSSYNSPLHF
.,TRBV2,TRBD1,17,TRBJ1-4,CASSKDRIFTAGEKLFF
.,TRBV13,TRBD1,15,TRBJ1-2,CASSSDRGRPYGYTF
few,TRBV2,.,14,TRBJ2-5,CASSVGRRGEEQYF
.,TRBV18,TRBD2,16,TRBJ2-5,CASSSTSGGYQGTQYF
.,TRBV13,.,17,TRBJ1-6,CASSQRRGGQLASPLHF
.,TRBV2,.,11,TRBJ1-1,CASRDSREAFF
.,TRBV7-2,TRBD2,20,TRBJ2-1,CASSLAPGLAGGSSYNEQFF
.,TRBV7-7,.,14,TRBJ2-2,CASSLVNSPGELFF
.,TRBV7-3,.,16,TRBJ1-5,CASSPPGGAKNQPQHF
.,TRBV7-9,.,17,TRBJ2-1,CASSLAQLLNSYNEQFF
.,TRBV5-1,.,16,TRBJ1-3,CASSLEPSRSGNTIYF
.,TRBV10-1,.,16,TRBJ1-1,CASSPKQGWANTEAFF
once,TRBV20-1,.,11,TRBJ2-7,CSASTSYEQYF
.,TRBV6-5,.,15,TRBJ2-1,CASSYGPTRNNERFF
.,TRBV7-2,TRBD1,12,TRBJ2-1,CASGTVLNEQFF
once,TRBV7-9,.,12,TRBJ2-1,CASSPQSDEQFF
.,TRBV5-4,.,13,TRBJ2-3,CASSFSGGDTQYF
.,TRBV28,TRBD2,16,TRBJ2-3,CATSPPSGRSTDTQYF
.,TRBV5-1,.,15,TRBJ1-2,CASSLAPDSGVGYTF
.,TRBV27,TRBD1,15,TRBJ1-2,CASSFGDRPNYGYTF
.,TRBV7-9,.,13,TRBJ1-1,CSSSLNTGGEAFF
.,TRBV4-1,.,15,TRBJ2-7,CASSHEETGLYEQYF
once,TRBV5-4,TRBD2,15,TRBJ2-5,CASTTGLAGGMTQYF
.,TRBV10-1,.,13,TRBJ2-3,CASSESFSDTQYF
.,TRBV21-1,.,13,TRBJ2-7,CASRPGQSYEQYF
medium-sized,TRBV6-6,.,16,TRBJ2-1,CASSYLTATSYNEQFF
.,TRBV30,.,14,TRBJ1-5,CAWSVTRALAAQHF
.,TRBV5-8,TRBD2,17,TRBJ2-3,CASSSPGLAGSTDTQYF
once,TRBV9,TRBD1,16,TRBJ1-4,CASSVEDRGGGEKLFF
few,TRBV27,.,15,TRBJ2-7,CASSTLTGSSYEQYF
.,TRBV21-1,.,15,TRBJ1-1,CASNHPTGANTEAFF
.,TRBV18,TRBD2,16,TRBJ2-5,CASSPGHGLAGETQYF
.,TRBV7-8,TRBD1,14,TRBJ1-2,CASSFLDREYGYTF
.,TRBV6-6,TRBD1,16,TRBJ1-6,CASSTPQIRGQSPLHF
few,TRBV5-1,.,14,TRBJ2-6,CASSSGAGANVLTF
once,TRBV7-6,TRBD1,15,TRBJ2-7,CASSSGGGLYYEQYF
once,TRBV6-1,.,15,TRBJ2-7,CASSLNRASSYEQYF
.,TRBV21-1,.,10,TRBJ1-4,CASSTRVRFF
.,TRBV28,.,14,TRBJ2-2,CASSYGQNTGELFF
.,TRBV27,.,16,TRBJ1-1,CASSMRRVAGNTEAFF